This T cell receptor (beta chain) was captured in a study of OX40 agonist ivuxolimab in advanced cancers. Across the study: Three patients had partial responses: one hepatocellular carcinoma, two cutaneous melanoma.

Researchers took blood at baseline, on cycle 4 day 1, and on cycle 7 day 1. This clone was seen repeatedly, ten times or more. Other nucleotide sequences from this sample produce the same CDR3. This CDR3 is 13 amino acids long. Germline trimming cut 2 bases from V and 8 bases from J; bases unmatched to any gene: 3. Germline CDR1 reads SGHAT; CDR2 reads FQNNGV. Sequencing used immunoSEQ multiplex PCR; TCRdb keeps in-frame clones, though not all of them. The repertoire holds 91,000 or so clones, with approximately 84% as singletons. The specimen was CD4+ or CD8+ T cells sorted from blood, collected in a trial of the OX40 agonist ivuxolimab. The chain uses TRBV11-2 and TRBJ2-1; 7 nucleotides agree with TRBD2. This clonotype was sampled from an adult with an advanced solid tumor such as melanoma, head and neck, liver or kidney cancer. CDR3 coding DNA: TGTGCCAGCAGCTTAAATGGGGGGGATGAGCAGTTCTTC. It is translated as CASSLNGGDEQFF.